This T cell receptor (beta chain) was identified during a study of shared clonotypes between healthy human individuals. Assay: immunoSEQ multiplex PCR; the TCRdb copy retains only in-frame clones and omits some. The sample lists more than 1.2 million clones; 98% to 99% were seen once. The sequenced sample was naive CD4+ T cells sorted from blood. The subset here: CD45RA+ positively selected. This TCR came from a man aged 25-45 years in good health.

The CDR3 is CASSPQGNNEKLFF. CDR3 nucleotides: TGTGCCAGCAGCCCTCAGGGGAATAATGAAAAACTGTTTTTT. This chain uses TRBV5-4 with TRBJ1-4; D may be TRBD1 (6 bases). The CDR3 sequence is 14 residues long. The V and J ends lost 4 bases and 4 bases respectively, with 11 bases between them. Germline assignment: CDR1 SGHNT and CDR2 YYREEE (reference sequence).